A single sample gave rise to the 18 T cell receptor beta chains below, sequenced in a study of T cell responses to AZD1222 COVID-19 vaccine. The table came from immunoSEQ multiplex PCR; TCRdb's copy has only in-frame clones and leaves some out. The sample carries 110,000 or so clones, about 89% recorded once. Sequences were derived from peripheral blood, sampled 28 days after the second AZD1222 dose. These receptors originate from an adult who received the AZD1222 COVID-19 vaccine.

CDR3 residues: CASSFQGNYGYTF. CDR3 DNA: TGTGCCAGCAGTTTCCAGGGGAACTATGGCTACACCTTC. V and J are TRBV27 and TRBJ1-2; tentatively, D is TRBD1 (6 bases). Trimming cost V 3 bases and J 2 bases, with 7 bases left between them. Germline loops: CDR1 MNHEY, CDR2 SMNVEV (reference sequence). The CDR3 extends over 13 amino acids.

The V call is TRBV11-2, the J call TRBJ2-3; either TRBD1 or TRBD2 may supply D (5 bases each). CDR1 is SGHAT, CDR2 FQNNGV, per germline. The CDR3 covers 16 residues. V gave up 6 bases and J gave up 7 bases, with 23 bases separating them. CDR3 sequence reads: CASSSSVGALPNTQYF. DNA of the CDR3: TGTGCCAGCAGTTCCTCTGTCGGGGCCCTCCCAAATACGCAGTATTTT.

In its sample, this clone was seen a few times. This chain connects TRBV7-8 to TRBJ2-7, with 11 bases identical to TRBD2. The CDR3 is 16 amino acids. Germline CDR1 and CDR2: SGHVS and FQNEAQ. V trimming: 6 bases; J trimming: 4 bases; junction bases outside the gene matches: 11. CDR3 region: CASSSRPGLAVYEQYF. Written as DNA, the CDR3 is TGTGCCAGCAGTTCTCGGCCGGGACTAGCGGTGTACGAGCAGTACTTC.

This chain uses TRBV19 with TRBJ2-7, with 8 bases matching TRBD2. In germline, CDR1 is LNHDA, CDR2 SQIVND (reference sequence). The V segment lost 1 base and the J segment 2 bases; nucleotides outside the gene matches: 4. The CDR3 has 15 residues. The CDR3 coding sequence is TGTGCCAGTAGTATAGCCTTAGCGGGACCCTACGAGCAGTACTTC. Its translation is CASSIALAGPYEQYF.

The chain couples TRBV30 to TRBJ2-7, with 8 bases aligning to TRBD1. Germline V gene lookup returns CDR1 GTSNPN and CDR2 SVGIG (reference sequence). CDR3 length: 15 amino acids. V lost 0 bases, J lost 3 bases, and 7 bases stayed unmatched. The CDR3 region has the DNA TGTGCCTGGAGTGTACCAGGGGGCTCGCTCTACGAGCAGTACTTC. Translating gives CAWSVPGGSLYEQYF.

This chain joins TRBV4-1 and TRBJ2-7; 9 bases are shared with TRBD1. The CDR3 is 16 residues long. The V segment lost 2 bases and the J segment 3 bases; nucleotides outside the gene matches: 8. The germline gives CDR1 MGHRA, CDR2 YSYEKL. CDR3 in amino acids: CASSQTMDRGVYEQYF. The CDR3 coding sequence is TGCGCCAGCAGCCAAACGATGGACAGGGGAGTCTACGAGCAGTACTTC.

About this clone itself: This sample includes further DNA sequences coding for the same CDR3. This chain uses TRBV5-1 with TRBJ2-7; D is uncertain. The length of the CDR3 is 11 residues. Trimming pared 0 bases from V and 6 bases from J, leaving 4 bases between. In germline, CDR1 is SGHRS, CDR2 YFSETQ. CDR3 in DNA: TGCGCCAGCAGCTTGGGAGGCGAGCAGTACTTC. Encoded protein: CASSLGGEQYF. The variable domain in full, with the rest retrieved from reference TRBV5-1 and TRBJ2-7, is KAGVTQTPRYLIKTRGQQVTLSCSPISGHRSVSWYQQTPGQGLQFLFEYFSETQRNKGNFPGRFSGRQFSNSRSEMNVSTLELGDSALYLCASSLGGEQYFGPGTRLTVT.

The V gene is TRBV28, the J gene TRBJ1-1, with D tentatively TRBD1 (6 bases). Germline V gene lookup returns CDR1 MDHEN and CDR2 SYDVKM. V shed 6 bases and J shed 7 bases, with 24 bases lying between them. This CDR3 is 16 amino acids long. CDR3 DNA: TGTGCCAGCAGGTTCCGGGACAATGCCTATGAGGGTGAAGCTTTCTTT. This sequence encodes CASRFRDNAYEGEAFF.

The chain recombines TRBV7-3 with TRBJ2-5, with D possibly TRBD1 on 6 matching bases. This CDR3 has 13 amino acids. V gave up 6 bases and J gave up 2 bases, with 10 bases separating them. Germline lookup yields CDR1 SGHTA and CDR2 FQGTGA. The CDR3 sequence is CASRWGRQETQYF. The CDR3 DNA is TGTGCCAGCAGGTGGGGGCGTCAAGAGACCCAGTACTTC.

This chain uses TRBV5-4 with TRBJ2-3; 8 positions match TRBD1. Germline lookup yields CDR1 SGHNT and CDR2 YYREEE (reference sequence). Losses at the gene ends were 9 bases for V and 5 bases for J; bases not matched to a gene: 11. This CDR3 is 14 amino acids long. DNA for the CDR3: TGTGCCACGGGTAGCGACAGGGGAGTAGATACGCAGTATTTT. Translation gives CATGSDRGVDTQYF.

This clone showed up just a few times. The chain joins TRBV9 to TRBJ2-3, with 14 bases lining up with TRBD2. The CDR3 totals 14 residues. CDR1 is SGDLS, CDR2 YYNGEE, per germline. V was pared by 1 base and J by 11 bases, with 3 bases of the junction left unmatched. The CDR3 region is CASSVKTSGGEQYF. The CDR3 coding sequence is TGTGCCAGCAGCGTAAAGACTAGCGGGGGGGAGCAGTATTTT.

The chain couples TRBV5-1 to TRBJ2-7; 10 bases line up with TRBD2. From germline, CDR1 is SGHRS and CDR2 YFSETQ. The CDR3 spans 14 residues. V was pared by 4 bases and J by 2 bases, with 3 bases of the junction left unmatched. Here the CDR3 reads CASSLSGGPYEQYF. CDR3 DNA: TGCGCCAGCAGCCTTAGCGGGGGGCCCTACGAGCAGTACTTC.

The chain carries TRBV7-9 and TRBJ2-7, with unresolved D. This CDR3 contains 17 residues. Germline V gene data show CDR1 as SEHNR and CDR2 as FQNEAQ (reference sequence). With 1 base removed from V and 1 base from J, the gap between germline ends came to 17 bases. This chain's CDR3 is CASSLGDSGRLSYEQYF. In DNA, the CDR3 is TGTGCCAGCAGCTTAGGGGATTCGGGCCGCCTGTCCTACGAGCAGTACTTC. Full variable domain (remainder filled in from reference TRBV7-9 and TRBJ2-7): DTGVSQNPRHKITKRGQNVTFRCDPISEHNRLYWYRQTLGQGPEFLTYFQNEAQLEKSRLLSDRFSAERPKGSFSTLEIQRTEQGDSAMYLCASSLGDSGRLSYEQYFGPGTRLTVT.

The chain uses TRBV3-1 (or the pseudogene TRBV3-2) and TRBJ2-5; D assignment may be TRBD1 or TRBD2 (5 bases each). The CDR3 length is 15 residues. Trimming shortened V by 4 bases and J by 1 base, and 13 bases separated the two germline ends. CDR1 LGHDT and CDR2 YNNKEL come from the germline V gene (reference sequence). The CDR3 sequence is CASSPRMGVQETQYF. The CDR3 DNA reads as TGTGCCAGCAGCCCCCGGATGGGGGTCCAAGAGACCCAGTACTTC.

The gene calls are TRBV28 and TRBJ1-4; D gene ambiguous. Per germline, CDR1 MDHEN and CDR2 SYDVKM. CDR3 length equals 13 residues. Between the trimmed V and J ends, which lost 3 bases and 8 bases, there was a span of 10 bases. The CDR3 spells CASSLVRREKLFF. The CDR3 DNA is TGTGCCAGCAGTTTGGTCAGGAGGGAAAAACTGTTTTTT.

The chain combines TRBV27 with TRBJ2-7; 9 bases fit TRBD2. Germline CDR1 reads MNHEY; CDR2 reads SMNVEV (reference sequence). CDR3 length equals 14 residues. Trimming removed 3 bases from V and 5 bases from J; junction bases left unmatched: 5. CDR3: CASSFSGRMNEQYF. The CDR3, as DNA: TGTGCCAGCAGTTTTAGCGGGAGAATGAACGAGCAGTACTTC.

The chain has TRBV7-2 and TRBJ2-1, with D unclear. In germline, CDR1 is SGHTA, CDR2 FQGNSA. The CDR3 has 16 amino acids. The V and J ends lost 5 bases and 0 bases respectively, with 14 bases between them. CDR3 nucleotides: TGTGCCAGCAGCCCTGGGCTCTCGAGCTCCTACAATGAGCAGTTCTTC. This encodes CASSPGLSSSYNEQFF. Variable domain in full (rest from reference TRBV7-2 and TRBJ2-1): GAGVSQSPSNKVTEKGKDVELRCDPISGHTALYWYRQSLGQGLEFLIYFQGNSAPDKSGLPSDRFSAERTGGSVSTLTIQRTQQEDSAVYLCASSPGLSSSYNEQFFGPGTRLTVL.

This chain connects TRBV5-1 to TRBJ2-5, with 7 bases aligning to TRBD1. The CDR3 sequence is 14 residues long. V was pared by 0 bases and J by 5 bases, with 4 bases of the junction left unmatched. Germline-derived CDR1 and CDR2 are SGHRS and YFSETQ. The CDR3 DNA is TGCGCCAGCAGCTTGGGGCAGGGGGAGGAGACCCAGTACTTC. This encodes CASSLGQGEETQYF.